Presented here are 6 T cell receptor beta chains from one specimen sequenced in a study of T cells in Graves' hyperthyroidism and ophthalmopathy. RNA transcripts were the template for amplifying TCR beta CDR3 regions. HTBI primers were the set used in a first-round RT-PCR of the TCR CDR3. MiXCR was run by TCRdb on the multiplex PCR reads, yielding one entry per CDR3 protein. The sample lists 640,000 or so distinct CDR3 sequences; roughly 14% were seen once. What was sequenced was blood. These TCRs come from a woman aged 40-49 years with Graves' ophthalmopathy.

This clonotype was seen many times. The CDR3 coding sequence is TGCAGTGCTCTTGGGTCTAGCGGGAGCTCCTACGAGCAGTACTTC. Translated: CSALGSSGSSYEQYF. J is TRBJ2-7 and V is TRBV20-1, with TRBD2 matching over 10 bases. V was clipped by 5 bases and J by 0 bases; unmatched bases: 7. The CDR3 contains 15 residues. CDR1 is DFQATT and CDR2 is SNEGSKA in the germline V gene (reference sequence).

This clonotype was seen many times. The chain employs TRBV28 and TRBJ1-1; a weak D match, TRBD1 (5 bases). The CDR3 contains 14 residues. Germline V CDR1 and CDR2: MDHEN, SYDVKM. The V gene lost 2 bases and the J gene lost 10 bases, with 17 bases spanning the gap. In nucleotides, the CDR3 is TGTGCCAGCAGTTTACTTGGGACGGAGCTGAGAGCTTTCTTT. This encodes CASSLLGTELRAFF.

V usage is TRBV19 and J usage is TRBJ1-2; the D gene is possibly TRBD1 (5 bases). Looked up from germline, CDR1 is LNHDA and CDR2 is SQIVND (reference sequence). Trimming took 7 bases from V and 3 from J, leaving 18 bases between them. The CDR3 totals 15 residues. The CDR3 region is CASTSYSGDDYGYTF. The CDR3 DNA reads TGTGCCAGTACCTCGTATTCGGGGGACGACTATGGCTACACCTTC.

This clonotype was seen repeatedly, ten times or more. The gene calls are TRBV11-2 and TRBJ2-7; TRBD1 is a possible D gene (6 bases). Germline CDR1 reads SGHAT; CDR2 reads FQNNGV. V lost 2 bases, J lost 2 bases, and 16 bases lay in between. The CDR3 spans 16 residues. CDR3 residues: CASSLYSGTPTYEQYF. DNA of the CDR3: TGTGCCAGCAGCTTATATTCCGGGACACCTACCTACGAGCAGTACTTC.

V and J are TRBV27 and TRBJ2-7, with 10 positions matching TRBD1. The CDR3 is 15 amino acids. Germline assignment: CDR1 MNHEY and CDR2 SMNVEV (reference sequence). Trimming at V came to 8 bases and at J to 3 bases, leaving 10 bases not matched to a gene. The CDR3 here is CASSSRDRGIYEQYF. DNA of the CDR3: TGTGCCAGCTCTTCTCGGGACAGGGGAATCTACGAGCAGTACTTC.

The gene calls are TRBV9 and TRBJ1-1, with D possibly being TRBD1 (6 bases). The CDR3 has 13 amino acids. CDR1 SGDLS and CDR2 YYNGEE come from the germline V gene. V dropped 1 base and J dropped 4 bases, with 8 bases sitting between them. In nucleotides, the CDR3 is TGTGCCAGCAGCGTAAACAGGGCCACTGAAGCTTTCTTT. Its translation: CASSVNRATEAFF.